The subject of this entry is one TCR beta chain. Antigen: not known. All sorted populations exceeded 95% purity. These data belong to a study of beta chain features in type 1 diabetes. Background on the study: What patients shared with healthy donors was a similar profile of age, gender and cell yields. Sorted cells examined across all samples numbered roughly 99,000,000.

The investigators reverse transcribed all of the isolated RNA, so they sequenced expressed TCRB transcripts. Measured with immunoSEQ multiplex PCR; TCRdb has only the in-frame clones, and not every one. The table lists approximately 100,000 clones, less than 40% of them singletons. The CDR3 consists of 18 residues. CDR1 is MNHEY, CDR2 SMNVEV, per germline (reference sequence). V was clipped by 0 bases and J by 9 bases; unmatched bases: 15. Study findings and constraints: Healthy donors had naive, central memory and Treg TCRB repertoires that appeared less similar than those seen among patients.

Source material: stem cell memory CD4+ T cells from blood. The chain carries TRBV27 and TRBJ2-1; 9 nucleotides match TRBD2. The receptor was derived from a woman aged 18-29 years in good health. Here the CDR3 DNA reads TGTGCCAGCAGTTTATCGATCCTTGTGGGCGGGAGGGCCGGTGAGCAGTTCTTC. It yields the protein CASSLSILVGGRAGEQFF.